This TCR beta chain was identified in a study of cytomegalovirus exposure and HLA in healthy donors. Across the whole study: Per a later analysis, the approximately 600 first-cohort and approximately 120 validation repertoires shared one platform. Study outcomes and limitations: The study recorded fewer than 200 TCR beta chains that were cytomegalovirus-associated. Diagnosis of cytomegalovirus status made by the classifier reportedly showed high specificity and sensitivity. A few of the chains that were CMV-associated were confirmed in vitro to be specific for CMV antigens.

Sequencing used immunoSEQ multiplex PCR; TCRdb keeps in-frame clones, though not all of them. The sample lists 150,000 or so clones, about 89% occurring once. This clone has a handful of counts. What it binds is not known. Trimming pared 0 bases from V and 1 base from J, leaving 10 bases between. The germline V gene has CDR1 SGHRS and CDR2 YFSETQ. This CDR3 spans 15 amino acids. The rearrangement uses TRBV5-1 and TRBJ1-2, with no clear D. The receptor's source is a man between 18 and 35 years old in good health and CMV-seropositive. Specimen: PBMCs. The CDR3 DNA sequence: TGCGCCAGCAGCTTGGGTCCGGGATTTAACTATGGCTACACCTTC. It translates to CASSLGPGFNYGYTF.